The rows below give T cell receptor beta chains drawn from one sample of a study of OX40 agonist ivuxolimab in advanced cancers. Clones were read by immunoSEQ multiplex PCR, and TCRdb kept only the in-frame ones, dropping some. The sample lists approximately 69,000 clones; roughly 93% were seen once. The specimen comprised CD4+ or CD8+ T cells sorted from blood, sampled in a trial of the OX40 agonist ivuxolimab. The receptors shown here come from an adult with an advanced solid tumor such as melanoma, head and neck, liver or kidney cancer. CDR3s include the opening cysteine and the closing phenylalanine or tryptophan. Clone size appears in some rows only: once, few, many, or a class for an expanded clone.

CDR3: CASSTTGGRYEQFF
V: TRBV7-9
size: .
J: TRBJ2-1

CDR3: CASSTQIRQGYTF
V: TRBV28
size: .
J: TRBJ1-2

CDR3: CASSDRQGAEKLFF
V: TRBV25-1
size: .
J: TRBJ1-4

CDR3: CASLRAGDRAYEQYF
V: TRBV2
size: .
J: TRBJ2-7

CDR3: CASSLASANTGELFF
V: TRBV7-2
size: .
J: TRBJ2-2

CDR3: CASSQDRGQGPYGYTF
V: TRBV4-3
size: .
J: TRBJ1-2

CDR3: CASSQAGAGDGYTF
V: TRBV4-1
size: once
J: TRBJ1-2

CDR3: CASSRGGPQWPQHF
V: TRBV9
size: .
J: TRBJ1-5

CDR3: CASSLARVTGPYQETQYF
V: TRBV7-9
size: .
J: TRBJ2-5

CDR3: CASSASGRYNEQFF
V: TRBV25-1
size: .
J: TRBJ2-1

CDR3: CASSPDRHPYEQYF
V: TRBV7-6
size: .
J: TRBJ2-7

CDR3: CASSSYRISTDTQYF
V: TRBV13
size: .
J: TRBJ2-3

CDR3: CAISDKAEAFF
V: TRBV10-3
size: .
J: TRBJ1-1

CDR3: CASSLTGIGQETQYF
V: TRBV7-2
size: .
J: TRBJ2-5

CDR3: CASSFGGGFYNEQFF
V: TRBV28
size: .
J: TRBJ2-1

CDR3: CASSEYGDLKDYGYTF
V: TRBV25-1
size: .
J: TRBJ1-2

CDR3: CASSTFGIAGEEETQYF
V: TRBV14
size: .
J: TRBJ2-5

CDR3: CASSLTGTGIASYGYTF
V: TRBV7-3
size: .
J: TRBJ1-2

CDR3: CASSLEGGANYGYTF
V: TRBV7-9
size: .
J: TRBJ1-2

CDR3: CASSQGTGAPYEQYF
V: TRBV4-2
size: .
J: TRBJ2-7

CDR3: CASSLAAAEAFF
V: TRBV7-9
size: .
J: TRBJ1-1

CDR3: CASWTSSTDTQYF
V: TRBV11-2
size: .
J: TRBJ2-3